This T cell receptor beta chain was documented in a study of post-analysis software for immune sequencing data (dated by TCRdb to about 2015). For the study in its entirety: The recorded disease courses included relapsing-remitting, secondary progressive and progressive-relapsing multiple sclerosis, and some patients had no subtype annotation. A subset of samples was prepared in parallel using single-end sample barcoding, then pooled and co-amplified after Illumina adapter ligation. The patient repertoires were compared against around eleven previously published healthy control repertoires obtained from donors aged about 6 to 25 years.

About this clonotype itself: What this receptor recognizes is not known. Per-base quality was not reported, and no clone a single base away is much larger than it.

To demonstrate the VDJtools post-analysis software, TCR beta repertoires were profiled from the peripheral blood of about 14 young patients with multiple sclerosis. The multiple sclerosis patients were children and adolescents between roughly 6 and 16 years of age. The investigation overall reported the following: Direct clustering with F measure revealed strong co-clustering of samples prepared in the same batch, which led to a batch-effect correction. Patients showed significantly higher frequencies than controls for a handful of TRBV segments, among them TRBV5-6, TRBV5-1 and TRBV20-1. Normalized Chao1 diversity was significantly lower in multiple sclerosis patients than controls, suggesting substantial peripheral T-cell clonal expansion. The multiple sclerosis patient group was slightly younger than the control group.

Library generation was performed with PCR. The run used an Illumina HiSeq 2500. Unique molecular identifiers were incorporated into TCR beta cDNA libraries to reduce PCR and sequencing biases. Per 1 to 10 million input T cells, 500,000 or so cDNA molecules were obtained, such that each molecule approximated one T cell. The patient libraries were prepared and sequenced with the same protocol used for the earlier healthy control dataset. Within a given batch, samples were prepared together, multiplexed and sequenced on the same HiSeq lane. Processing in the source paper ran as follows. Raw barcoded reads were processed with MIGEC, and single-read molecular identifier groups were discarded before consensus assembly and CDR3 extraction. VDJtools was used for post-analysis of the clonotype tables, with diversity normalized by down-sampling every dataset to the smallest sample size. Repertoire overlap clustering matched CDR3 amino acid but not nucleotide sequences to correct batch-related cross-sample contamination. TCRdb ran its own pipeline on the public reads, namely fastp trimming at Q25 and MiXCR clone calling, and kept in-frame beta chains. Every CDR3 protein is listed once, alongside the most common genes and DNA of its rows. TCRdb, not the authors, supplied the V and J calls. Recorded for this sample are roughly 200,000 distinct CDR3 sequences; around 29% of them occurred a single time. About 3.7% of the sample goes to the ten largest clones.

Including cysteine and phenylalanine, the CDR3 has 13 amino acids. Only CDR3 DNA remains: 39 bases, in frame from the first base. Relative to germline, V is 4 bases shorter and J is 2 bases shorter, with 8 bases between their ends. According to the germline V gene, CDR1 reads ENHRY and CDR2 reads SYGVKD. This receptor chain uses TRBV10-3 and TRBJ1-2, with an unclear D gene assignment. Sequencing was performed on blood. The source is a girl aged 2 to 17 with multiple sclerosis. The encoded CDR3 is CAISGGENYGYTF. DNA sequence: TGTGCCATCAGTGGGGGAGAGAACTATGGCTACACCTTC.